This T cell receptor (beta chain) was documented in a study of T cell responses to AZD1222 COVID-19 vaccine (dated by TCRdb to the early 2020s). About the investigation overall: A total of more than 230 trial participants underwent TCR sequencing, of whom nearly 210 received two doses of AZD1222 and about 26 received two doses of the MenACWY control vaccine. Trial participants were enrolled into age subgroups of 18-55, 56-69 and 70-plus years, which contained around 150, 29 and 61 TCR-sequenced participants, respectively. Summary of the overall study and its limitations: Epitopes outside the regions mutated in the B.1.351 and B.1.1.7 variants were reportedly recognized by nearly half of the unique spike-specific TCRs. Spike-specific TCR breadth and depth rose significantly after two AZD1222 doses compared with day 0 and with MenACWY recipients. Conclusions about previously exposed vaccinees are limited because only six or seven AZD1222 recipients were SARS-CoV-2 seropositive at baseline. Participants were mostly white British, with more females than males. The authors suggested clonal diversity may have been underestimated. Because no day 14 peak-response samples were available, repertoires were characterized only after the peak T cell response. CD4 TCRs associated with the vaccine covered the entire spike protein, and the dominant responses were in regions 160-218 and 743-854. The 56-69-year group was small, and its depth increase did not reach significance, likely because of low power.

For this clone: It lacks a known antigen. Relative to the germline gene, one junction end is altered; a read error may explain this.

The CDR3 regions of human TCRbeta chains were analyzed by immunosequencing. In the authors' own workflow: TCRs in the repertoires were matched against a reference library of SARS-CoV-2-specific TCRs that had been generated with the MIRA antigen-specificity platform. Breadth was defined as the fraction of unique TCRs that were SARS-CoV-2-associated. Depth was defined as the fraction of total T cells that were SARS-CoV-2-associated. Using the MIRA data, each spike-specific TCR was mapped to the spike region that the TCR reacts to and placed in a CD4 or CD8 class. Log10-transformed breadth and depth values were compared by one-way ANOVA with Sidak's multiple comparisons tests. This is the immuneACCESS table as TCRdb keeps it, with only in-frame sequences that have V and J called. A part of the clones is gone; compared with another copy, unresolved V genes explain less than half, and the rest is unexplained. The V and J calls and clone size come from that table; D and trimming were worked out from the DNA. The sample profile shows about 200,000 clones; roughly 90% of them were found once. The leading ten clones occupy around 3% of the sample.

The CDR3 sequence holds 13 residues, the cysteine and phenylalanine included. The entry retains the CDR3 DNA only, 39 bases that are in frame from base 1. The germline V gene provides CDR1 KGHSH and CDR2 LQKENI. Read against the paper, the sample's time point label means: about 28 days (+/-7) after the second vaccine dose. AZD1222 recipients whose second dose came at about 4 weeks and those whose second dose came at about 12 weeks were combined into one group, since spike-specific TCR depth and breadth did not differ between the two schedules. Samples from vaccinated people were obtained from the UK trials COV001 and COV002, which included a single-blind randomized controlled phase 2/3 trial of AZD1222 (ChAdOx1 nCoV-19) in healthy adults. For TCRbeta chain sequencing, PBMC samples from trial participants were taken at day 0 and at day 28 after the second dose.

The rearrangement combines TRBV18 with TRBJ1-1; no D segment can be confidently identified. The sequence was collected from an adult who received the AZD1222 COVID-19 vaccine. Sequenced material: peripheral blood, taken 28 days after the second AZD1222 dose. CDR3 loop: CASSPSRNPEAFF. In nucleotide form, the sequence is TGTGCCAGCTCACCAAGCCGGAACCCTGAAGCTTTCTTT.